One and the same sample provided the 14 T cell receptor beta chains below, sequenced in a study of identical twins. MiXCR, applied by TCRdb to the 5' RACE reads, yields one record per CDR3 protein. The top ten hold 0.52% of the sample, which has approximately 470,000 distinct CDR3 sequences, 13% to 15% seen once. This sample was also put to use in a study of yellow fever vaccine responses in identical twins.

The sample consisted of CD4+ T cells sorted from blood. These receptors came from a woman between 18 and 30 years old in good health.

This clonotype was found a few times. The chain joins TRBV24-1 to TRBJ2-5; D gene unclear. This CDR3 comprises 13 residues. Trimming took off 5 bases at V and 5 bases at J, with 11 bases between the two ends. CDR1 is KGHDR and CDR2 is SFDVKD in the germline V gene. CDR3 DNA: TGTGCCACCAGTGGGGTGGTAGGGGAGACCCAGTACTTC. It specifies CATSGVVGETQYF.

This clonotype has only a few counts. Sequence at one end of the junction differs from germline and may be a read error. In DNA form, the CDR3 reads TGTGCCAGCTCACCTGCTGTAGGACAGGGGGGACTCTTC. This encodes CASSPAVGQGGLF. The chain joins TRBV18 to TRBJ2-1, with 10 bases that match TRBD1. Germline V gene lookup returns CDR1 KGHSH and CDR2 LQKENI. The CDR3 loop spans 13 amino acids. The full variable domain, rest sourced from reference TRBV18 and TRBJ2-1, is NAGVMQNPRHLVRRRGQEARLRCSPMKGHSHVYWYRQLPEEGLKFMVYLQKENIIDESGMPKERFSAEFPKEGPSILRIQQVVRGDSAAYFCASSPAVGQGGLFGPGTRLTVL.

V usage is TRBV9 and J usage is TRBJ2-2, with TRBD2 as a possible D gene (6 bases). CDR1 and CDR2 (germline): SGDLS, YYNGEE. Trimming removed 3 bases at V and 1 base at J, with 10 bases between. The CDR3 runs to 15 residues. CDR3 coding DNA: TGTGCCAGCAGCGAGGGACTCCTGAACACCGGGGAGCTGTTTTTT. The encoded protein is CASSEGLLNTGELFF. Full variable domain (rest looked up from reference TRBV9 and TRBJ2-2): DSGVTQTPKHLITATGQRVTLRCSPRSGDLSVYWYQQSLDQGLQFLIQYYNGEERAKGNILERFSAQQFPDLHSELNLSSLELGDSALYFCASSEGLLNTGELFFGEGSRLTVL.

Only a few counts were recorded for this clonotype. The V and J genes are TRBV7-8 and TRBJ2-2; D may be TRBD2 (7 bases). The CDR3 is 16 amino acids. Trimming pared 5 bases from V and 6 bases from J, leaving 19 bases between. Germline CDR1 SGHVS, CDR2 FQNEAQ. The CDR3 loop is CASSPEGGERAGELFF. CDR3 DNA sequence: TGTGCCAGCAGCCCGGAGGGGGGGGAACGGGCCGGGGAGCTGTTTTTT.

The chain has TRBV14 and TRBJ2-1; 7 bases agree with TRBD1. In germline, CDR1 is SGHDN, CDR2 FVKESK. The CDR3 is 16 residues long. J lost 0 bases, V lost 3 bases, and 5 bases had no gene match. The CDR3 loop is CASSHRTGSSYNEQFF. CDR3 DNA: TGTGCCAGCAGCCACCGGACAGGAAGCTCCTACAATGAGCAGTTCTTC.

CDR3 coding DNA: TGCGCCAGCAGCTTACAGGGGACAGAGACCCAGTACTTC. Translated, it gives CASSLQGTETQYF. The chain combines TRBV5-1 with TRBJ2-5, with 7 bases lining up with TRBD1. The junction had 2 bases not matched to a gene; V was cut back by 2 bases and J by 4 bases. The CDR3 runs to 13 residues. Germline assignment: CDR1 SGHRS and CDR2 YFSETQ.

V gene TRBV5-1 combines with J gene TRBJ2-3; D tentatively reads TRBD1 or TRBD2 (6 bases each). The germline V gene has CDR1 SGHRS and CDR2 YFSETQ. Trimming shortened V by 5 bases and J by 0 bases, and 16 bases separated the two germline ends. The length of the CDR3 is 16 residues. CDR3 bases: TGCGCCAGCAGGAGGATCGGGGGCTCCAGCACAGATACGCAGTATTTT. Its protein product is CASRRIGGSSTDTQYF.

This clonotype turned up a few times. Relative to the germline gene, one junction end is altered; a read error may explain this. The CDR3 DNA reads as TGCAGTGCAAGAGGGACACCGAACACCGGGGAGCTGTTTTTT. It specifies CSARGTPNTGELFF. This chain uses TRBV20-1 with TRBJ2-2; D perhaps matches TRBD1 (6 bases). The CDR3 length is 14 residues. Germline V CDR1 and CDR2: DFQATT, SNEGSKA (reference sequence).

This clonotype was picked up a small number of times. The chain carries TRBV6-5 and TRBJ2-3; D uncertain. The germline V gene encodes CDR1 MNHEY and CDR2 SVGAGI. The CDR3 is made up of 13 amino acids. V dropped 2 bases and J dropped 1 base, with 4 bases sitting between them. CDR3 residues: CASSYGGTDTQYF. CDR3 DNA: TGTGCCAGCAGTTACGGGGGCACAGATACGCAGTATTTT.

V gene TRBV6-1 combines with J gene TRBJ2-3, with TRBD1 as a possible D gene (5 bases). The V gene lost 6 bases and the J gene lost 11 bases, with 21 bases spanning the gap. This CDR3 has 14 residues. Germline CDR1 reads MNHNS; CDR2 reads SASEGT. The CDR3 is CASRTRQPGNEQYF. The CDR3 DNA sequence: TGTGCCAGCAGGACCCGACAGCCTGGAAATGAGCAGTATTTT.

This clonotype was detected a few times. This chain joins TRBV2 and TRBJ2-1; TRBD2 agrees at 11 bases. The CDR3 totals 17 residues. Trimming removed 8 bases from V and 0 bases from J; junction bases left unmatched: 9. CDR1 is SNHLY and CDR2 is FYNNEI in the germline V gene. The DNA for the CDR3 is TGTGCCAGCGCTGGGACTAGCGGACCGCTCTCCTACAATGAGCAGTTCTTC. Translated, it gives CASAGTSGPLSYNEQFF.

The chain combines TRBV5-1 with TRBJ2-3; 13 bases match TRBD2. CDR3 length equals 18 residues. With 0 bases clipped from V and 2 bases from J, the junction kept 6 bases outside the gene matches. Germline values: CDR1 SGHRS, CDR2 YFSETQ. CDR3 loop: CASSLVRLAGGVTDTQYF. The DNA for the CDR3 is TGCGCCAGCAGCTTGGTTCGACTAGCGGGGGGCGTCACAGATACGCAGTATTTT. The variable domain in full, with the rest retrieved from reference TRBV5-1 and TRBJ2-3, is KAGVTQTPRYLIKTRGQQVTLSCSPISGHRSVSWYQQTPGQGLQFLFEYFSETQRNKGNFPGRFSGRQFSNSRSEMNVSTLELGDSALYLCASSLVRLAGGVTDTQYFGPGTRLTVL.

The genes are TRBV5-1 and TRBJ2-5; D is perhaps TRBD2 (6 bases). CDR1 is SGHRS and CDR2 is YFSETQ in the germline V gene. This CDR3 region has 14 residues. Trimming stripped 6 bases from V and 2 bases from J, with 14 bases between. CDR3 sequence (DNA): TGCGCCAGCAATACGGGACTGCTTCAAGAGACCCAGTACTTC. Protein: CASNTGLLQETQYF.

The chain is built from TRBV28 and TRBJ2-3, with TRBD1 matching 7 bases. The length of the CDR3 is 15 residues. CDR1 MDHEN and CDR2 SYDVKM come from the germline V gene. V trimming: 2 bases; J trimming: 0 bases; junction bases outside the gene matches: 2. The CDR3 DNA reads as TGTGCCAGCAGTTTAAAACAGGGGAGCACAGATACGCAGTATTTT. Its translation is CASSLKQGSTDTQYF.